This paragraph covers one T cell receptor beta chain sequence. Its specificity is unknown. Germline CDR1 SGHNT, CDR2 YENEEA. The length of the CDR3 is 15 residues. V was clipped by 3 bases and J by 5 bases, with 14 bases between them. This entry is derived from a study of OX40 agonist ivuxolimab in advanced cancers. Study-wide context: Ivuxolimab, an agonist antibody against OX40 (CD134), was given to patients. One hepatocellular carcinoma and two cutaneous melanoma patients partially responded.

Broader study findings: CD4+ and CD8+ blood T cells expanded clonally by week 6 at 0.1 to 3.0 mg/kg. In CD8+ T cells, expanded clones were on average more numerous than in CD4+.

Clones were read by immunoSEQ multiplex PCR, and TCRdb kept only the in-frame ones, dropping some. The sample has about 100,000 clones; more than 85% are singletons. Specimen: CD4+ or CD8+ T cells sorted from blood, collected in a trial of the OX40 agonist ivuxolimab. This chain links TRBV11-3 with TRBJ2-1; TRBD1 or TRBD2 may be the D gene (7 bases each). The receptor comes from an adult with an advanced solid tumor such as melanoma, head and neck, liver or kidney cancer. CDR3 in DNA: TGTGCCAGCAGCTTGGGAGGGGACAGTAACAATGAGCAGTTCTTC. Translating gives CASSLGGDSNNEQFF.